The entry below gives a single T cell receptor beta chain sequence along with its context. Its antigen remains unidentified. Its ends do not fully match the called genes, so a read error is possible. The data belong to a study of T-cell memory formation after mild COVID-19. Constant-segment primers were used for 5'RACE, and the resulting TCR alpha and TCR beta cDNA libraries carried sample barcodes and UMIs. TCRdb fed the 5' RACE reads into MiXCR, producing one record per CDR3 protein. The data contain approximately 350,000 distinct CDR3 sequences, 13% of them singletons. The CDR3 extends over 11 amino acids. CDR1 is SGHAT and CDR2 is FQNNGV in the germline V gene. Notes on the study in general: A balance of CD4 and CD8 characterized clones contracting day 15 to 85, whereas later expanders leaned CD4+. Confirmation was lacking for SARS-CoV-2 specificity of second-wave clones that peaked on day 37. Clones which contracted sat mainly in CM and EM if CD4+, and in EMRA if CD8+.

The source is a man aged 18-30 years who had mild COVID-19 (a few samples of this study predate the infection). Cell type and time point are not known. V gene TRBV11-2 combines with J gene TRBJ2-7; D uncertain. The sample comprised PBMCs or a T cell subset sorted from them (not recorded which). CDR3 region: CASSLGGMSIF. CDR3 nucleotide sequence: TGTGCCAGCAGCTTAGGGGGAATGAGTATCTTC.